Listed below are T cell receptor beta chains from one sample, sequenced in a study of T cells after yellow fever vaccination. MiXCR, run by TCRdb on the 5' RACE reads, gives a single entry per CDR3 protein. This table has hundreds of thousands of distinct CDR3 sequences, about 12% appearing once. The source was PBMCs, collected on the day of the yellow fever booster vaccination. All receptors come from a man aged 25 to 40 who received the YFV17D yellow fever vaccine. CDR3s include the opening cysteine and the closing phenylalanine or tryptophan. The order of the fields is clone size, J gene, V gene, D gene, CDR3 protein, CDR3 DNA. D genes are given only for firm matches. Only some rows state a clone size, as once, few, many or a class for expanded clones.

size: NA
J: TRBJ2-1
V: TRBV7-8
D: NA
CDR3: CASSLEVAVNEQFF
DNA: TGTGCCAGCAGCTTAGAGGTGGCTGTCAATGAGCAGTTCTTC

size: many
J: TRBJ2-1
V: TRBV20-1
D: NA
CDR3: CSASTRNEQFF
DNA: TGCAGTGCTAGTACACGCAATGAGCAGTTCTTC

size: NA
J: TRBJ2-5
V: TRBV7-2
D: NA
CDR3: CASSFHGGVLLETQYF
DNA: TGTGCCAGCAGCTTCCACGGCGGAGTCTTGTTAGAGACCCAGTACTTC

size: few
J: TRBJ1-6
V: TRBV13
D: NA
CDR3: CASSLGWTEHSPLHF
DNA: TGTGCCAGCAGCTTAGGATGGACAGAGCATTCACCCCTCCACTTT

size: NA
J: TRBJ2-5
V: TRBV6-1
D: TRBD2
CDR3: CASRLRTSGGPRETQYF
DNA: TGTGCCAGCAGACTCAGGACTAGCGGGGGTCCACGGGAGACCCAGTACTTC

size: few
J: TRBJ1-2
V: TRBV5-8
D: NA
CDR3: CASSFRERNYGYTF
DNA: TGTGCCAGCAGCTTCCGGGAAAGGAACTATGGCTACACCTTC

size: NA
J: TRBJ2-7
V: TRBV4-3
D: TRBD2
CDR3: CASSELAGGSYEQYF
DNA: TGCGCCAGCAGCGAACTAGCGGGAGGGAGCTACGAGCAGTACTTC

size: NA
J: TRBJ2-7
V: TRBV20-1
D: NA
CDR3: CSASRTVSYEQYF
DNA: TGCAGTGCTAGCCGGACCGTTTCCTACGAGCAGTACTTC

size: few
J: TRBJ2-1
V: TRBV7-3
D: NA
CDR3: CASSLNTNEQFF
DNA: TGTGCCAGCAGCTTAAACACGAATGAGCAGTTCTTC

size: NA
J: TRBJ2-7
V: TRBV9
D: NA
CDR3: CASSVGTALEQYF
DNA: TGTGCCAGCAGCGTAGGGACAGCCTTGGAGCAGTACTTC

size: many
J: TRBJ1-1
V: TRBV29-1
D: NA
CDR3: CSVEAQYRNTEAFF
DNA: TGCAGCGTTGAAGCCCAGTACCGGAACACTGAAGCTTTCTTT

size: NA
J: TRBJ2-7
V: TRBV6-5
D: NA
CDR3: CASSYLASGRGTPREQYF
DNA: TGTGCCAGCAGTTACCTCGCCAGTGGGCGCGGCACCCCGAGGGAGCAGTACTTC

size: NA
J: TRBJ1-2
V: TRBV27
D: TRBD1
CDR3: CASSLQAGGRGYTF
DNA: TGTGCCAGCAGTTTACAAGCAGGGGGCAGAGGCTACACCTTC

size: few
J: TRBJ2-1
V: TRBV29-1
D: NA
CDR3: CSVGQAFVGEQFF
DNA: TGCAGCGTTGGACAGGCCTTTGTGGGTGAGCAGTTCTTC

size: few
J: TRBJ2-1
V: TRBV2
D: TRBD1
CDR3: CASRESGQEYNEQFF
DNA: TGTGCCAGCAGGGAGTCGGGACAGGAGTACAATGAGCAGTTCTTC

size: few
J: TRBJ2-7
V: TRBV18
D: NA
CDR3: CASSPPGFVARSYEQYF
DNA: TGTGCCAGCTCACCACCGGGGTTCGTGGCCAGATCCTACGAGCAGTACTTC

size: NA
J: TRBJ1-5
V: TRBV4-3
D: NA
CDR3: CASSQDWGGWSNQPQHF
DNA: TGCGCCAGCAGCCAAGATTGGGGAGGGTGGAGCAATCAGCCCCAGCATTTT

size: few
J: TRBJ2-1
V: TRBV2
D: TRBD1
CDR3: CASSTLGQGNEQFF
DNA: TGTGCCAGTTCGACTCTGGGACAGGGAAATGAGCAGTTCTTC

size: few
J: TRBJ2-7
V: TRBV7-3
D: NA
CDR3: CASSASGESYEQYF
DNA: TGTGCCAGCAGCGCCAGCGGCGAGTCCTACGAGCAGTACTTC

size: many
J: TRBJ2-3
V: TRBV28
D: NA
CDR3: CASRPWGGTDTQYF
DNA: TGTGCCAGCAGGCCATGGGGGGGCACAGATACGCAGTATTTT

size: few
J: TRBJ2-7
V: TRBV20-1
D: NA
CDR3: CSARVPGGPNEQYF
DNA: TGCAGTGCTAGAGTACCAGGGGGGCCCAACGAGCAGTACTTC

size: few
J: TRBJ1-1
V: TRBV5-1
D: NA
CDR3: CASSLDKGLNTEAFF
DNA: TGCGCCAGCAGCTTGGATAAGGGGTTGAACACTGAAGCTTTCTTT

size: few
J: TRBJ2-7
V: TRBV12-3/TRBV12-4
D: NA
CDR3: CASSPQGNYEQYF
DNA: TGTGCCAGCAGTCCTCAGGGTAACTACGAGCAGTACTTC

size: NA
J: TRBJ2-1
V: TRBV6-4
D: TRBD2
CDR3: CASSGGGVGGNEQFF
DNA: TGTGCCAGCAGTGGCGGGGGAGTAGGTGGCAATGAGCAGTTCTTC

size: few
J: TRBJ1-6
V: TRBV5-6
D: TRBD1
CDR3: CASSGRDSLNSPLHF
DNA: TGTGCCAGCAGCGGGAGGGACAGCCTTAATTCACCCCTCCACTTT

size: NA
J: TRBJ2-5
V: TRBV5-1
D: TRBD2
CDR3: CASSRDYGETQYF
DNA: TGCGCCAGCAGCAGGGACTATGGTGAGACCCAGTACTTC

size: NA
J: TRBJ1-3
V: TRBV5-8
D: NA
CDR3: CASSLDLQGLNTIYF
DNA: TGTGCCAGCAGCTTGGATCTACAGGGACTAAACACCATATATTTT

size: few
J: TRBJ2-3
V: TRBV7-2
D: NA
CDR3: CASSLAGLGLGDTQYF
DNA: TGTGCCAGCAGCTTAGCGGGTCTAGGGTTAGGAGATACGCAGTATTTT

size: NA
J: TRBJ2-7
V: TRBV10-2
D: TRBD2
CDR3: CASSDRLAGDEQYF
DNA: TGCGCCAGCAGTGATAGGCTAGCGGGCGACGAGCAGTACTTC

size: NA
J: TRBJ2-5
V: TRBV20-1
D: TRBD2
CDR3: CSASDHGTSGGRPQETQYF
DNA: TGCAGTGCTAGTGATCACGGGACTAGCGGGGGACGTCCCCAAGAGACCCAGTACTTC

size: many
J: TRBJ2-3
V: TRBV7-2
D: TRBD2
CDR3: CASSYGTSSSDTQYF
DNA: TGTGCCAGCAGCTATGGGACTAGCTCTTCCGATACGCAGTATTTT

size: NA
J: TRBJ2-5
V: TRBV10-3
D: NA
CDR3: CAAQGQAGETQYF
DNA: TGTGCCGCCCAGGGTCAAGCGGGAGAGACCCAGTACTTC

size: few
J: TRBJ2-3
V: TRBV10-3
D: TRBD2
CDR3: CATSQGLAGTTDTQYF
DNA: TGTGCCACCTCCCAAGGACTAGCGGGCACCACAGATACGCAGTATTTT

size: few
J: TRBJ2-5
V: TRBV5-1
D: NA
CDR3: CASSFFPQETQYF
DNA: TGCGCCAGCAGCTTTTTCCCCCAAGAGACCCAGTACTTC

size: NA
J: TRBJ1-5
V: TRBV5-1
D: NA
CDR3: CASAEGGGDNQPQHF
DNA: TGCGCCAGCGCCGAAGGGGGGGGGGACAATCAGCCCCAGCATTTT

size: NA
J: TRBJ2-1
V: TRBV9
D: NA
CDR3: CASSVAFRVHEQFF
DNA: TGTGCCAGCAGCGTAGCGTTTAGGGTCCACGAGCAGTTCTTC

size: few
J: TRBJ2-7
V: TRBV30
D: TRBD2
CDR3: CAWKWGGSLYEQYF
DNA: TGTGCCTGGAAATGGGGCGGGAGCCTCTACGAGCAGTACTTC

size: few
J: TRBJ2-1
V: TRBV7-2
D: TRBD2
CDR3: CASSLGGRGWNEQFF
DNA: TGTGCCAGCAGCTTAGGCGGGAGGGGTTGGAATGAGCAGTTCTTC

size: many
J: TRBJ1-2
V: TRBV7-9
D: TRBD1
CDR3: CASSLAGQGGGYTF
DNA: TGTGCCAGCAGCTTAGCAGGACAGGGTGGCGGCTACACCTTC

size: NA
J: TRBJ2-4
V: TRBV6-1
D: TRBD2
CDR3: CASKVAWEGRYIQYF
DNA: TGTGCCAGCAAAGTAGCGTGGGAGGGGCGGTACATTCAGTACTTC

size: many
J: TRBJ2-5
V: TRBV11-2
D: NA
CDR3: CASSLGELTQYF
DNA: TGTGCCAGCAGCTTAGGTGAACTTACCCAGTACTTC

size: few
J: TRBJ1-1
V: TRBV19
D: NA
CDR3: CASTGAWNTEAFF
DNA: TGTGCCAGTACCGGGGCCTGGAACACTGAAGCTTTCTTT

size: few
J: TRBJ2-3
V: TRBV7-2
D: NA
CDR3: CASSADSAKDTQYF
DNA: TGTGCCAGCAGCGCGGACAGTGCGAAAGATACGCAGTATTTT

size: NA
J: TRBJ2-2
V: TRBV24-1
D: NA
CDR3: CATSDPGEHVELFF
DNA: TGTGCCACCAGTGATCCAGGGGAGCACGTGGAGCTGTTTTTT

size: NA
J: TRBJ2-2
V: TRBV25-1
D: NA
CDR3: CASSGSKGGATGELFF
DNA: TGTGCCAGCAGCGGCTCAAAGGGGGGGGCCACCGGGGAGCTGTTTTTT

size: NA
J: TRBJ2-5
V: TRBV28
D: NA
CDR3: CASSFLQSQETQYF
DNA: TGTGCCAGCAGTTTTCTACAGTCACAAGAGACCCAGTACTTC

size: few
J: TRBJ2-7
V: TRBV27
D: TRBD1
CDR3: CASSSSGTGSEQYF
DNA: TGTGCCAGCAGTTCTTCCGGGACAGGGTCCGAGCAGTACTTC

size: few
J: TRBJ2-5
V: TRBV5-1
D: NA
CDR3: CASSHSGGTRETQYF
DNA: TGCGCCAGCAGCCATTCAGGGGGGACGAGAGAGACCCAGTACTTC

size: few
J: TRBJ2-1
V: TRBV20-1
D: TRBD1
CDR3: CSAPRQGAGHNEQFF
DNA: TGCAGTGCTCCTCGACAGGGGGCAGGTCACAATGAGCAGTTCTTC

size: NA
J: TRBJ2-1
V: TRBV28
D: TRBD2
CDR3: CASQTSGRYNEQFF
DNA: TGTGCCAGCCAGACTAGCGGGAGATACAATGAGCAGTTCTTC

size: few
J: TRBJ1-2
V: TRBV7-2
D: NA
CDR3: CASSLRSESPYGYTF
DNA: TGTGCCAGCAGCTTACGAAGTGAGAGCCCTTATGGCTACACCTTC

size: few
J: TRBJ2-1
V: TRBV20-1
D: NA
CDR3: CSARFNPSHEQFF
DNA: TGCAGTGCTCGTTTCAACCCTAGCCATGAGCAGTTCTTC

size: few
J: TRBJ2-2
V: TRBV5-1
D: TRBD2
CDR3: CASNLAGGITGELFF
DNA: TGCGCCAGCAACCTAGCGGGAGGGATCACCGGGGAGCTGTTTTTT

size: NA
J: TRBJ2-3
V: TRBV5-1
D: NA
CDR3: CASSLASRATTTDTQYF
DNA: TGCGCCAGCAGCTTGGCCTCCCGAGCTACTACCACAGATACGCAGTATTTT

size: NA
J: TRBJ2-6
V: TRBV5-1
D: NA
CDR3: CASSLRPSDASGANVLTF
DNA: TGCGCCAGCAGCTTGAGGCCTAGCGACGCCTCTGGGGCCAACGTCCTGACTTTC

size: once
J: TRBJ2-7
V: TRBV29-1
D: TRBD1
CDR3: CSAAGTGNEQYF
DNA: TGCAGCGCGGCCGGGACAGGGAACGAGCAGTACTTC

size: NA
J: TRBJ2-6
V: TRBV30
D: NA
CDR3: CAWSSMGANVLTF
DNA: TGTGCCTGGAGTAGCATGGGGGCCAACGTCCTGACTTTC

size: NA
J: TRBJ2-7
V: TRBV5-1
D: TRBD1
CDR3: CASGRDRGSVEQYF
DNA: TGCGCCAGCGGAAGGGACAGGGGGTCGGTGGAGCAGTACTTC

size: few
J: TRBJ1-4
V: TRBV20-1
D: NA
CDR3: CSAPRGNEKLFF
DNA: TGCAGTGCCCCAAGGGGGAATGAAAAACTGTTTTTT

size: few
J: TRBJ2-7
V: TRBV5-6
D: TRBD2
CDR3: CASSYGGSPYEQYF
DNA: TGTGCCAGCAGCTACGGGGGGTCCCCCTACGAGCAGTACTTC